The rows below give T cell receptor beta chains drawn from one sample of a study of a mutant IDH1 vaccine in newly diagnosed glioma. TCRdb keeps only in-frame clones here, not all; method: immunoSEQ multiplex PCR. This sample yields over 50,000 clones, of which about three quarters are seen a single time; over 4.5% belongs to the top ten. These receptors' antigens are unknown. Sequences were derived from PBMCs, sampled from a glioma patient whose treatment included an IDH1 peptide vaccine. The receptor set was obtained from a woman aged 40 to 50 with glioma. Some clones in this sample may be carry-over from other donors' samples. Both conserved end residues are part of each CDR3. Fields, in order: clone size, J gene, V gene, D gene, CDR3 protein, CDR3 DNA. A D gene is named only where the DNA matches it firmly. Rows may omit the clone size; those that give it use once, few, many or a size class.

clone size: .
J gene: TRBJ1-4
V gene: TRBV11-2
D gene: .
CDR3 protein: CASSLVPGGGEKLFF
CDR3 DNA: TGTGCCAGCAGCTTAGTACCGGGGGGAGGTGAAAAACTGTTTTTT

clone size: .
J gene: TRBJ1-2
V gene: TRBV7-8
D gene: TRBD1
CDR3 protein: CASSLPGTGDGYTF
CDR3 DNA: TGTGCCAGCAGCCTACCCGGGACAGGTGATGGCTACACCTTC

clone size: .
J gene: TRBJ2-1
V gene: TRBV4-2
D gene: .
CDR3 protein: CASSQRESGGVKFF
CDR3 DNA: TGTGCCAGCAGCCAAAGGGAATCCGGGGGAGTTAAGTTCTTC

clone size: .
J gene: TRBJ2-2
V gene: TRBV4-2
D gene: .
CDR3 protein: CASMPPGQDGELFF
CDR3 DNA: TGTGCCAGCATGCCCCCGGGTCAAGACGGGGAGCTGTTTTTT

clone size: .
J gene: TRBJ2-2
V gene: TRBV6-1
D gene: TRBD2
CDR3 protein: CASSGTSGGANTGELFF
CDR3 DNA: TGTGCCAGCAGTGGGACTAGCGGGGGGGCGAACACCGGGGAGCTGTTTTTT

clone size: once
J gene: TRBJ1-2
V gene: TRBV6-1
D gene: TRBD1
CDR3 protein: CASSPEPGTDYGYTF
CDR3 DNA: TGTGCCAGCAGTCCCGAGCCCGGGACAGATTATGGCTACACCTTC

clone size: .
J gene: TRBJ2-3
V gene: TRBV14
D gene: TRBD1
CDR3 protein: CASSQDLGTGGTDTQYF
CDR3 DNA: TGTGCCAGCAGCCAAGATCTTGGGACAGGGGGCACAGATACGCAGTATTTT

clone size: .
J gene: TRBJ2-6
V gene: TRBV5-1
D gene: .
CDR3 protein: CASSSIRAGANVLTF
CDR3 DNA: TGCGCCAGCAGCTCGATCAGGGCTGGGGCCAACGTCCTGACTTTC

clone size: .
J gene: TRBJ2-6
V gene: TRBV7-2
D gene: .
CDR3 protein: CAGSLRERKLSTGANVLTF
CDR3 DNA: TGTGCCGGCAGCTTAAGAGAGCGGAAACTATCTACTGGGGCCAACGTCCTGACTTTC

clone size: once
J gene: TRBJ1-6
V gene: TRBV27
D gene: .
CDR3 protein: CASSFYNSPLHF
CDR3 DNA: TGTGCCAGCAGTTTCTATAATTCACCCCTCCACTTT

clone size: .
J gene: TRBJ1-4
V gene: TRBV5-1
D gene: TRBD1
CDR3 protein: CASSLGDRGLTNEKLFF
CDR3 DNA: TGCGCCAGCAGCTTGGGGGACAGGGGTTTGACTAATGAAAAACTGTTTTTT

clone size: once
J gene: TRBJ2-1
V gene: TRBV4-3
D gene: TRBD2
CDR3 protein: CASSQGVTSGRNEQFF
CDR3 DNA: TGCGCCAGCAGCCAAGGTGTGACTAGCGGGAGGAATGAGCAGTTCTTC

clone size: .
J gene: TRBJ1-3
V gene: TRBV6-1
D gene: TRBD1
CDR3 protein: CASTNRGLGGNTIYF
CDR3 DNA: TGTGCCAGCACCAACAGGGGGTTGGGAGGAAACACCATATATTTT

clone size: few
J gene: TRBJ1-1
V gene: TRBV7-2
D gene: .
CDR3 protein: CASSLPGRGTEAFF
CDR3 DNA: TGTGCCAGCAGCTTACCAGGGAGAGGCACTGAAGCTTTCTTT

clone size: .
J gene: TRBJ2-5
V gene: TRBV10-3
D gene: .
CDR3 protein: CAITEGLQGTQYF
CDR3 DNA: TGTGCCATCACCGAAGGACTGCAAGGGACCCAGTACTTC

clone size: .
J gene: TRBJ1-1
V gene: TRBV28
D gene: .
CDR3 protein: CASSFVHGVGAFF
CDR3 DNA: TGTGCCAGCAGCTTCGTCCATGGGGTTGGGGCTTTCTTT

clone size: .
J gene: TRBJ1-5
V gene: TRBV2
D gene: TRBD1
CDR3 protein: CASSVTPGQGNQPQHF
CDR3 DNA: TGTGCCAGCAGTGTAACACCGGGACAGGGGAATCAGCCCCAGCATTTT

clone size: .
J gene: TRBJ2-1
V gene: TRBV25-1
D gene: .
CDR3 protein: CASSEAGPLSNEQFF
CDR3 DNA: TGTGCCAGCAGCGAGGCGGGCCCCCTCTCCAATGAGCAGTTCTTC

clone size: once
J gene: TRBJ2-7
V gene: TRBV30
D gene: .
CDR3 protein: CAWSVGGYEQYF
CDR3 DNA: TGTGCCTGGAGTGTTGGGGGATACGAGCAGTACTTC

clone size: .
J gene: TRBJ2-7
V gene: TRBV5-1
D gene: TRBD1
CDR3 protein: CASSLGQGTFYEQYF
CDR3 DNA: TGCGCCAGCAGCTTGGGACAGGGGACTTTCTACGAGCAGTACTTC

clone size: .
J gene: TRBJ2-1
V gene: TRBV25-1
D gene: .
CDR3 protein: CASSEPRGGYNEQFF
CDR3 DNA: TGTGCCAGCAGTGAACCGAGGGGCGGTTACAATGAGCAGTTCTTC

clone size: .
J gene: TRBJ2-7
V gene: TRBV6-1
D gene: .
CDR3 protein: CASSETSSYEQYF
CDR3 DNA: TGTGCCAGCAGTGAGACTAGCTCCTACGAGCAGTACTTC

clone size: .
J gene: TRBJ2-2
V gene: TRBV29-1
D gene: .
CDR3 protein: CSVQVQVNTGELFF
CDR3 DNA: TGCAGCGTTCAAGTGCAGGTCAACACCGGGGAGCTGTTTTTT

clone size: .
J gene: TRBJ1-1
V gene: TRBV19
D gene: .
CDR3 protein: CASSSNGQGWTEAFF
CDR3 DNA: TGTGCCAGTAGTTCTAACGGGCAGGGCTGGACTGAAGCTTTCTTT

clone size: .
J gene: TRBJ2-5
V gene: TRBV18
D gene: TRBD2
CDR3 protein: CASSPEAGGYQETQYF
CDR3 DNA: TGTGCCAGCTCACCAGAAGCGGGAGGATACCAAGAGACCCAGTACTTC

clone size: .
J gene: TRBJ1-1
V gene: TRBV5-1
D gene: .
CDR3 protein: CASSPILNTEAFF
CDR3 DNA: TGCGCCAGCAGCCCTATTCTGAACACTGAAGCTTTCTTT

clone size: few
J gene: TRBJ2-7
V gene: TRBV10-3
D gene: .
CDR3 protein: CAISRRGSPPEQYF
CDR3 DNA: TGTGCCATCAGTCGCCGGGGCAGCCCACCCGAGCAGTACTTC

clone size: once
J gene: TRBJ2-7
V gene: TRBV4-3
D gene: .
CDR3 protein: CASSQVLGNEQYF
CDR3 DNA: TGCGCCAGCAGCCAAGTCTTAGGTAACGAGCAGTACTTC

clone size: few
J gene: TRBJ2-7
V gene: TRBV18
D gene: .
CDR3 protein: CASSPGALYEQYF
CDR3 DNA: TGTGCCAGCTCACCTGGGGCCCTCTACGAGCAGTACTTC

clone size: .
J gene: TRBJ1-1
V gene: TRBV18
D gene: TRBD1
CDR3 protein: CASSPLGTGGTEAFF
CDR3 DNA: TGTGCCAGCTCACCCCTAGGGACAGGGGGTACTGAAGCTTTCTTT

clone size: .
J gene: TRBJ1-1
V gene: TRBV9
D gene: .
CDR3 protein: CASSVELVNTEASF
CDR3 DNA: TGTGCCAGCAGCGTAGAGCTTGTCAACACTGAAGCTTCCTTT

clone size: once
J gene: TRBJ1-1
V gene: TRBV7-9
D gene: .
CDR3 protein: CASSLAPVDTEAFF
CDR3 DNA: TGTGCCAGCAGCTTAGCCCCCGTGGACACTGAAGCTTTCTTT

clone size: few
J gene: TRBJ1-2
V gene: TRBV7-2
D gene: .
CDR3 protein: CASSSRQDGGYGYTF
CDR3 DNA: TGTGCCAGCAGCTCCCGACAGGATGGGGGATATGGCTACACCTTC

clone size: .
J gene: TRBJ1-5
V gene: TRBV30
D gene: .
CDR3 protein: CAWSSQGNQPQHF
CDR3 DNA: TGTGCCTGGAGTAGTCAGGGAAATCAGCCCCAGCATTTT

clone size: .
J gene: TRBJ2-5
V gene: TRBV9
D gene: .
CDR3 protein: CASSGPRVSTETQYF
CDR3 DNA: TGTGCCAGCAGCGGTCCCCGGGTCTCTACTGAGACCCAGTACTTC

clone size: .
J gene: TRBJ1-6
V gene: TRBV9
D gene: .
CDR3 protein: CASSEGGGRNSPLHF
CDR3 DNA: TGTGCCAGCAGTGAGGGGGGGGGCCGAAATTCACCCCTCCACTTT

clone size: .
J gene: TRBJ2-3
V gene: TRBV2
D gene: .
CDR3 protein: CASSERQVVTDTQYF
CDR3 DNA: TGTGCCAGCAGTGAGAGACAGGTGGTTACAGATACGCAGTATTTT

clone size: .
J gene: TRBJ1-1
V gene: TRBV27
D gene: .
CDR3 protein: CASSFTGWGTEAFF
CDR3 DNA: TGTGCCAGCAGTTTTACGGGGTGGGGCACTGAAGCTTTCTTT

clone size: .
J gene: TRBJ1-4
V gene: TRBV2
D gene: .
CDR3 protein: CASISGGGTTNEKLFF
CDR3 DNA: TGTGCCAGCATATCGGGGGGTGGAACAACTAATGAAAAACTGTTTTTT

clone size: .
J gene: TRBJ1-2
V gene: TRBV19
D gene: TRBD1
CDR3 protein: CASNPAGGRPNGYTF
CDR3 DNA: TGTGCCAGTAACCCCGCAGGGGGCAGACCGAATGGCTACACCTTC

clone size: .
J gene: TRBJ1-5
V gene: TRBV4-1
D gene: TRBD1
CDR3 protein: CASSQRDSSNQPQHF
CDR3 DNA: TGCGCCAGCAGCCAAAGGGACAGTAGCAATCAGCCCCAGCATTTT

clone size: medium-sized
J gene: TRBJ2-2
V gene: TRBV7-4
D gene: .
CDR3 protein: CASSSRGPTGELFF
CDR3 DNA: TGTGCCAGCAGCTCTCGGGGCCCTACCGGGGAGCTGTTTTTT

clone size: .
J gene: TRBJ1-2
V gene: TRBV25-1
D gene: TRBD1
CDR3 protein: CASSEWDSGDYGYTF
CDR3 DNA: TGTGCCAGCAGTGAATGGGACAGCGGGGACTATGGCTACACCTTC

clone size: few
J gene: TRBJ1-2
V gene: TRBV2
D gene: .
CDR3 protein: CASSGAEKNYGYTF
CDR3 DNA: TGTGCCAGCAGTGGAGCTGAGAAGAACTATGGCTACACCTTC

clone size: few
J gene: TRBJ1-3
V gene: TRBV11-1
D gene: TRBD1
CDR3 protein: CASSTRQGSSGNTIYF
CDR3 DNA: TGTGCCAGCAGCACCAGACAGGGATCCTCTGGAAACACCATATATTTT

clone size: .
J gene: TRBJ1-1
V gene: TRBV30
D gene: TRBD1
CDR3 protein: CAWSVYTPDRGVTEAFF
CDR3 DNA: TGTGCCTGGAGTGTATATACCCCCGACAGGGGCGTTACTGAAGCTTTCTTT

clone size: .
J gene: TRBJ2-7
V gene: TRBV5-6
D gene: .
CDR3 protein: CASSLGGGPIGQYF
CDR3 DNA: TGTGCCAGCAGCTTGGGGGGGGGCCCAATAGGACAGTACTTC

clone size: .
J gene: TRBJ1-2
V gene: TRBV7-9
D gene: .
CDR3 protein: CASSLSPLTGNTF
CDR3 DNA: TGTGCCAGCAGCTTATCTCCCCTCACAGGCAACACCTTC

clone size: .
J gene: TRBJ1-1
V gene: TRBV6-6
D gene: .
CDR3 protein: CASSYSQNTEAFF
CDR3 DNA: TGTGCCAGCAGTTACTCACAGAACACTGAAGCTTTCTTT